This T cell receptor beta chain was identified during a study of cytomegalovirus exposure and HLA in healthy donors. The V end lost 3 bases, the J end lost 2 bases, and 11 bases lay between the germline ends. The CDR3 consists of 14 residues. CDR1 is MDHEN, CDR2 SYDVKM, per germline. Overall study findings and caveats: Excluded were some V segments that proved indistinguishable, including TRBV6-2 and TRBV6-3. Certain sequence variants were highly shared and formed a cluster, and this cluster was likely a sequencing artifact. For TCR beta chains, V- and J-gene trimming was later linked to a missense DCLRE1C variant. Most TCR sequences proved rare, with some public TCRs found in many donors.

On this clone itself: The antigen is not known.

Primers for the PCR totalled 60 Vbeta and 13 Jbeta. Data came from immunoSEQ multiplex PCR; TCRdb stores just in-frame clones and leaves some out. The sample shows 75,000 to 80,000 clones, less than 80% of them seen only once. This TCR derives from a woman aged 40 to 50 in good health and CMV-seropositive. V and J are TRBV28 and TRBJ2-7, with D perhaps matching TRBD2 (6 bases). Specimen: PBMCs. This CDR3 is CASSLGLLAYEQYF. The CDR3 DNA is TGTGCCAGCAGTTTGGGACTCCTGGCCTACGAGCAGTACTTC.